These 10 T cell receptor beta chains originate from one sample sequenced in a study of T cells in Graves' hyperthyroidism and ophthalmopathy (dated by TCRdb to about 2019). Libraries were built with multiplex PCR. Reads for this sample came from an Illumina HiSeq 2000. The TCR beta CDR3 regions were amplified from RNA transcripts. The TCR CDR3 was subjected to a first round of RT-PCR using the HTBI primer set and the Qiagen OneStep RT-PCR kit. The public reads were run again by TCRdb, first through fastp at Q25 and then through MiXCR, and only productive beta chains were kept. Every entry covers one CDR3 protein and lists the most common genes and DNA from its rows. Recorded for this sample are 500,000 or so distinct CDR3 sequences; more than 15% of them occurred a single time. Less than 30% of the sample is in the top ten clones. Sequencing was carried out using blood. These receptors were obtained from a woman in her 30s with Graves' ophthalmopathy.

This clonotype has a count of ten or more. The J gene is TRBJ2-1, the V gene TRBV7-2; no reliable D call. This CDR3 has 15 amino acids. CDR1 is SGHTA, CDR2 FQGNSA, per germline. The germline V and J ends were trimmed by 3 bases and 5 bases, with 14 bases remaining between them. The CDR3 reads CASSFIAWWDNEQFF. CDR3 nucleotides: TGTGCCAGCAGCTTCATAGCCTGGTGGGACAATGAGCAGTTCTTC.

This clonotype appeared a few times. The rearrangement joins TRBV20-1 to TRBJ2-5; no definite D call. With 3 bases removed from V and 1 base from J, the gap between germline ends came to 15 bases. Germline V gene sequence: CDR1 DFQATT, CDR2 SNEGSKA (reference sequence). This CDR3 has 15 amino acids. CDR3 nucleotides: TGCAGTGCTAGTCATGAACGGTCGGTCCAAGAGACCCAGTACTTC. Residues: CSASHERSVQETQYF.

This clonotype has more than one count but fewer than ten. This chain connects TRBV27 to TRBJ2-2; D unresolved. The CDR3 covers 14 residues. Germline V gene lookup returns CDR1 MNHEY and CDR2 SMNVEV (reference sequence). V was clipped by 10 bases and J by 6 bases, with 18 bases between them. The CDR3 sequence is CANSATAPPGELFF. As DNA, the CDR3 is TGTGCCAACTCCGCGACGGCTCCCCCCGGGGAGCTGTTTTTT.

In this sample, this clonotype turned up many times. The chain recombines TRBV5-6 with TRBJ2-1, with 9 bases matching TRBD2. The trim removed 5 bases at V and 5 bases at J, leaving 8 bases unmatched. CDR3 length: 15 amino acids. The germline V gene has CDR1 SGHDT and CDR2 YYEEEE. The CDR3 coding sequence is TGTGCCAGCAGTTTAGCGGGAGTACCCAACAATGAGCAGTTCTTC. Protein product: CASSLAGVPNNEQFF.

This chain links TRBV6-2 or TRBV6-3 with TRBJ1-5, with D perhaps TRBD1 (5 bases). Deletions cut 6 bases from V and 2 bases from J, with 8 bases between. The CDR3 runs 13 residues. Germline CDR1 reads MNHEY; CDR2 reads SVGEGT. The CDR3 region is CASSTQGNQPQHF. CDR3 in DNA: TGTGCCAGCAGCACACAGGGCAATCAGCCCCAGCATTTT.

This clonotype was recorded at least ten times. The gene calls are TRBV12-3 or TRBV12-4 and TRBJ2-3; TRBD2 matches at 9 bases. The CDR3 totals 15 residues. V was pared by 5 bases and J by 6 bases, with 9 bases of the junction left unmatched. CDR3 sequence: CASSPPKGLADTQYF. DNA of the CDR3: TGTGCCAGCAGTCCACCGAAGGGACTAGCCGATACGCAGTATTTT.

In this sample, this clonotype turned up many times. CDR3 protein: CASSPKQGASGTEAFF. The CDR3 DNA sequence: TGCGCCAGCAGCCCCAAACAGGGGGCAAGCGGCACTGAAGCTTTCTTT. The J gene is TRBJ1-1, the V gene TRBV4-3, with TRBD1 matching 9 bases. V dropped 4 bases and J dropped 4; count of bases not matched to a gene: 10. Germline V gene data show CDR1 as LGHNA and CDR2 as YSLEER. This CDR3 region has 16 residues.

J is TRBJ2-3 and V is TRBV19; D perhaps matches TRBD2 (6 bases). Germline V gene sequence: CDR1 LNHDA, CDR2 SQIVND (reference sequence). V was cut by 1 base and J by 2 bases, with 10 bases left in between. This CDR3 is built from 15 residues. The DNA for the CDR3 is TGTGCCAGTAGTATAGTAAGCGGGTACACAGATACGCAGTATTTT. Translation: CASSIVSGYTDTQYF.

This clonotype was counted between two and nine times. A much more abundant neighbour one base away suggests this may be a read error. The genes are TRBV18 and TRBJ2-1; D is undetermined. The CDR3 runs 13 residues. Germline assignment: CDR1 KGHSH and CDR2 LQKENI. With 4 bases removed from V and 8 bases from J, the gap between germline ends came to 12 bases. CDR3 sequence: CASSQGLADEQFF. The CDR3 DNA reads as TGTGCCAGCTCACAAGGCTTGGCCGATGAGCAGTTCTTC. The full variable domain, completed using reference TRBV18 and TRBJ2-1, is NAGVMQNPRHLVRRRGQEARLRCSPMKGHSHVYWYRQLPEEGLKFMVYLQKENIIDESGMPKERFSAEFPKEGPSILRIQQVVRGDSAAYFCASSQGLADEQFFGPGTRLTVL.

The chain has TRBV5-4 and TRBJ2-7; weak D call: TRBD1 (7 bases). V lost 4 bases to trimming and J lost 0 bases, with 11 bases between them. The CDR3 runs 14 residues. The germline gives CDR1 SGHNT, CDR2 YYREEE (reference sequence). Written as DNA, the CDR3 is TGTGCCAGCAGCCGGGGGACAGACTCCTACGAGCAGTACTTC. Translated, it gives CASSRGTDSYEQYF.